This TCR beta chain was recovered during a study of cytomegalovirus exposure and HLA in healthy donors. Study results and limitations: One variant, a missense change in DCLRE1C, was linked in a later analysis to TCR beta V- and J-gene trimming.

This CDR3 region has 16 residues. V shed 6 bases, J shed 4 bases, and the junction held 12 bases outside the gene matches. Looked up from germline, CDR1 is SGHNT and CDR2 is YENEEA. Remarks on this clone: The antigen is unknown.

The PCR used 60 Vbeta and 13 Jbeta primers. The data were produced by immunoSEQ multiplex PCR, yet TCRdb's version contains in-frame clones alone and is incomplete. The sample has 75,000 to 90,000 clones; around 77% are singletons. Sample: PBMCs. This TCR was sampled from a middle-aged man in good health and CMV-seronegative. This chain connects TRBV11-3 to TRBJ2-3, with 8 bases aligning to TRBD2. The CDR3 sequence: CASSYGRGGQADTQYF. The CDR3 DNA sequence: TGTGCCAGCAGTTACGGTCGGGGGGGGCAGGCAGATACGCAGTATTTT.